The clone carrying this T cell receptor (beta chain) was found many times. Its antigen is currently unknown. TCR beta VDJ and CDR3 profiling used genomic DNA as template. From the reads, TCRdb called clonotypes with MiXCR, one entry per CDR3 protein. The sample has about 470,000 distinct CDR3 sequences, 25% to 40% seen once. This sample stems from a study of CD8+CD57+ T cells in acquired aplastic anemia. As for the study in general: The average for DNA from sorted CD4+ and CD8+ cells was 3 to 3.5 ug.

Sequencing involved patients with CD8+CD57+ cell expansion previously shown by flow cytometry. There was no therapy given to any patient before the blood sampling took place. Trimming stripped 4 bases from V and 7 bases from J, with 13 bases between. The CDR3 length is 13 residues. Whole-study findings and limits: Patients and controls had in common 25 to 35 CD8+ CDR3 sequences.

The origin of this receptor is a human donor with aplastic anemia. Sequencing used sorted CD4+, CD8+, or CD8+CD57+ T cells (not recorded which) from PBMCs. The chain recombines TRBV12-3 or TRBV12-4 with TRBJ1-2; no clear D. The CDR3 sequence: CASSYNSEGGYTF. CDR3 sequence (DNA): TGTGCCAGCAGTTACAATTCCGAAGGTGGCTACACCTTC.